Sequencing of this T cell receptor (beta chain) was carried out in a study of T cells in Graves' hyperthyroidism and ophthalmopathy. Study-wide context: The blood sample was taken at first diagnosis, before treatment began. Findings of the study overall: Clonotypes that were expanded in thyroid above 0.001 mostly appeared in blood too. Model-based prediction identified ophthalmopathy a median 6.5 months prior to its onset.

The sample holds a few counts of this clonotype. As yet, its antigen is unknown. Researchers amplified the TCR beta CDR3 regions from RNA transcripts. The TCR CDR3 first-round RT-PCR relied on the HTBI primer set. TCRdb re-analysed the multiplex PCR reads in MiXCR, keeping a single row per CDR3 protein. The table lists 450,000 to 650,000 distinct CDR3 sequences, 13% to 15% of them singletons. The diagnoses drew upon clinical symptoms, serum thyroxine and TRAb, thyroid ultrasound and orbital computed tomography. The source material was blood. The clonotype originates from a woman aged 18-35 years with Graves' ophthalmopathy.

As DNA, the CDR3 is TGTGCCTGGAGTGCGCAGGGGGCAACCTACAATGAGCAGTTCTTC. Translating it yields CAWSAQGATYNEQFF. The rearrangement uses TRBV30 and TRBJ2-1, with 8 nucleotides matching TRBD1. The CDR3 totals 15 residues. The ends lost 1 base at V and 2 bases at J; junction bases unmatched: 4. The germline V gene has CDR1 GTSNPN and CDR2 SVGIG (reference sequence).